Listed below are T cell receptor beta chains from one sample, sequenced in a study of naive and memory T cell subsets. From the 5' RACE reads, TCRdb called clonotypes with MiXCR, one entry per CDR3 protein. The table records fewer than 40,000 distinct CDR3 sequences, around 15% of them present only once. These receptors originate from a female donor in good health. Each CDR3 is given with its conserved first and last residue. A D gene is named only where the DNA matches it firmly. Not every row has a clone size; where given, it reads once, few, many or a size class.

D: TRBD1; size: many; V: TRBV20-1; J: TRBJ1-1; DNA: TGCAGTGCTGATGGACAGGGCACTGAAGCTTTCTTT; CDR3: CSADGQGTEAFF
D: TRBD1; size: few; V: TRBV15; J: TRBJ2-7; DNA: TGTGCCACCAGGGACAGGGGGAGTTCCTACGAGCAGTACTTC; CDR3: CATRDRGSSYEQYF
D: NA; size: NA; V: TRBV19; J: TRBJ2-7; DNA: TGTGCCAGTAGCTCGGCAGGTGGGAGCTCCTACGAGCAGTACTTC; CDR3: CASSSAGGSSYEQYF
D: NA; size: NA; V: TRBV6-1; J: TRBJ1-2; DNA: TGTGCCAGCAGTGGATATGCTAACTATGGCTACACCTTC; CDR3: CASSGYANYGYTF
D: TRBD1; size: medium-sized; V: TRBV6-5; J: TRBJ2-5; DNA: TGTGCCAGCAGTTCCCCGACAGGGACCCAAGAGACCCAGTACTTC; CDR3: CASSSPTGTQETQYF
D: NA; size: few; V: TRBV10-3; J: TRBJ1-1; DNA: TGTGCCATCAGTGAGTTTCAGGGTCCCCCGAACACTGAAGCTTTCTTT; CDR3: CAISEFQGPPNTEAFF
D: TRBD1; size: many; V: TRBV9; J: TRBJ2-7; DNA: TGTGCCAGCAGTTCTCACCGCGCGACTACAGGGGACGAGCAGTACTTC; CDR3: CASSSHRATTGDEQYF
D: NA; size: many; V: TRBV29-1; J: TRBJ2-2; DNA: TGCAGCGTTGGGACAAGGGTCACCGGGGAGCTGTTTTTT; CDR3: CSVGTRVTGELFF
D: TRBD1; size: medium-sized; V: TRBV18; J: TRBJ1-2; DNA: TGTGCCAGCTCACTAATGGACAGGGTGGAAAAATATGGCTACACCTTC; CDR3: CASSLMDRVEKYGYTF
D: NA; size: NA; V: TRBV7-2; J: TRBJ2-5; DNA: TGTGCCAGCAGCTTATCTAGCCGCGAAGAGACCCAGTACTTC; CDR3: CASSLSSREETQYF
D: NA; size: few; V: TRBV29-1; J: TRBJ2-1; DNA: TGCAGCGTTCGACAACGGGACAAACCTAACAATGAGCAGTTCTTC; CDR3: CSVRQRDKPNNEQFF
D: NA; size: many; V: TRBV7-2; J: TRBJ2-7; DNA: TGTGCCAGCAGCCCCCGCAGGGACGAGCAGTACTTC; CDR3: CASSPRRDEQYF
D: TRBD2; size: NA; V: TRBV20-1; J: TRBJ2-1; DNA: TGCAGTGCTAGAGTAAGCGGGGGAGGTTACAATGAGCAGTTCTTC; CDR3: CSARVSGGGYNEQFF
D: NA; size: medium-sized; V: TRBV11-1; J: TRBJ2-7; DNA: TGTGCCACCTTCTACGAGCAGTACTTC; CDR3: CATFYEQYF
D: NA; size: NA; V: TRBV6-2/TRBV6-3; J: TRBJ2-7; DNA: TGTGCCAGCAGTTACCCCCAGGGGATGGGGGTCTTCGGCTACGAGCAGTACTTC; CDR3: CASSYPQGMGVFGYEQYF
D: NA; size: few; V: TRBV7-9; J: TRBJ1-2; DNA: TGTGCCAGCAGCTTAGCGCGGGACTCCGCTAACTATGGCTACACCTTC; CDR3: CASSLARDSANYGYTF
D: NA; size: few; V: TRBV10-3; J: TRBJ1-3; DNA: TGTGCCATCAGTGAATGGGACACAAGCTCTGGAAACACCATATATTTT; CDR3: CAISEWDTSSGNTIYF
D: TRBD1; size: few; V: TRBV20-1; J: TRBJ1-5; DNA: TGCAGTGCCACGACAGGGGGAAATGGACAGCCCCAGCATTTT; CDR3: CSATTGGNGQPQHF
D: NA; size: NA; V: TRBV12-3/TRBV12-4; J: TRBJ1-2; DNA: TGTGCCAGCAGGGGTCCCAATGAGGGTGGATATGGCTACACCTTC; CDR3: CASRGPNEGGYGYTF
D: TRBD2; size: few; V: TRBV12-3/TRBV12-4; J: TRBJ2-1; DNA: TGTGCCAGCAGTTCCGGACTAGCGGGGGGGCGGGCGCAGTTCTTC; CDR3: CASSSGLAGGRAQFF
D: NA; size: many; V: TRBV29-1; J: TRBJ1-1; DNA: TGCAGCGTTGTCGTTAGGGGGTTCAACACTGAAGCTTTCTTT; CDR3: CSVVVRGFNTEAFF
D: NA; size: many; V: TRBV7-2; J: TRBJ2-5; DNA: TGTGCCAGCAGCACAACACCGCAAGAGACCCAGTACTTC; CDR3: CASSTTPQETQYF
D: NA; size: medium-sized; V: TRBV5-1; J: TRBJ2-2; DNA: TGCGCCAGCAGCTTGGTCCGGGAGCTGTTTTTT; CDR3: CASSLVRELFF
D: NA; size: NA; V: TRBV6-5; J: TRBJ1-1; DNA: TGTGCCAGTTCCGGGACATCGAACACTGAAGCTTTCTTT; CDR3: CASSGTSNTEAFF
D: TRBD1; size: many; V: TRBV18; J: TRBJ1-1; DNA: TGTGCCAGCTCTGGGACAGTGAACACTGAAGCTTTCTTT; CDR3: CASSGTVNTEAFF
D: NA; size: NA; V: TRBV12-3/TRBV12-4; J: TRBJ2-5; DNA: TGTGCCAGCAGCCGGGGGGCAGCGCAGACCCAGTACTTC; CDR3: CASSRGAAQTQYF
D: TRBD1; size: many; V: TRBV20-1; J: TRBJ1-1; DNA: TGCAGTGCTAGCACCCCCGGGACAGGTTACACTGAAGCTTTCTTT; CDR3: CSASTPGTGYTEAFF
D: NA; size: few; V: TRBV6-6; J: TRBJ1-4; DNA: TGTGCCAGCAGCACCGGGGCAACTAATGAAAAACTGTTTTTT; CDR3: CASSTGATNEKLFF
D: NA; size: NA; V: TRBV5-1; J: TRBJ2-3; DNA: TGCGCCAGCAGCTCGTTCAGGGGTAGCACAGATACGCAGTATTTT; CDR3: CASSSFRGSTDTQYF
D: TRBD1; size: NA; V: TRBV5-1; J: TRBJ2-7; DNA: TGCGCCAGCAGCTTTCCCGGGACAGGATCCTACGAGCAGTACTTC; CDR3: CASSFPGTGSYEQYF
D: TRBD1; size: medium-sized; V: TRBV18; J: TRBJ2-5; DNA: TGTGCCAGCTCGCCGGGACAGCAAGAGACCCAGTACTTC; CDR3: CASSPGQQETQYF
D: NA; size: few; V: TRBV7-6; J: TRBJ1-1; DNA: TGTGCCAGCAGCCCAGGGACACCGAACACTGAAGCTTTCTTT; CDR3: CASSPGTPNTEAFF
D: NA; size: few; V: TRBV20-1; J: TRBJ2-7; DNA: TGCAGTGCTAGAGATCGAACCGCGGGACCCGAGCAGTACTTC; CDR3: CSARDRTAGPEQYF
D: NA; size: many; V: TRBV29-1; J: TRBJ1-2; DNA: TGCAGCGTTGAAAACACTAACTATGGCTACACCTTC; CDR3: CSVENTNYGYTF
D: TRBD2; size: NA; V: TRBV12-3/TRBV12-4; J: TRBJ2-1; DNA: TGTGCCAGCAGTCGGGGGGGGTCCTACAATGAGCAGTTCTTC; CDR3: CASSRGGSYNEQFF
D: NA; size: NA; V: TRBV7-2; J: TRBJ1-1; DNA: TGTGCCAGCAGCCAGGCGGGGGGGAACACTGAAGCTTTCTTT; CDR3: CASSQAGGNTEAFF
D: NA; size: few; V: TRBV20-1; J: TRBJ2-3; DNA: TGCAGTGCTCGCAGTGGCACAGATACGCAGTATTTT; CDR3: CSARSGTDTQYF
D: TRBD1; size: few; V: TRBV6-5; J: TRBJ1-6; DNA: TGTGCCAGCAGTTACACAATCAGGGGGAGCTCCTATAATTCACCCCTCCACTTT; CDR3: CASSYTIRGSSYNSPLHF
D: NA; size: many; V: TRBV2; J: TRBJ2-7; DNA: TGTGCCAGCGAAGGGGCTTTGGACGAGCAGTACTTC; CDR3: CASEGALDEQYF
D: NA; size: many; V: TRBV20-1; J: TRBJ1-1; DNA: TGCAGTGCTAGAGATCCGTCGGGCACTGAAGCTTTCTTT; CDR3: CSARDPSGTEAFF
D: NA; size: NA; V: TRBV10-3; J: TRBJ2-3; DNA: TGTGCCATCAGTGGACGGACGGACGGACTCTTGGATACGCAGTATTTT; CDR3: CAISGRTDGLLDTQYF
D: NA; size: NA; V: TRBV11-2; J: TRBJ2-1; DNA: TGTGCCAGCAGCTTAGTTGTATGGCAGGGTGAGGTCGAGCAGTTCTTC; CDR3: CASSLVVWQGEVEQFF
D: NA; size: few; V: TRBV20-1; J: TRBJ1-2; DNA: TGCAGTGCTAGTAGCACGGATAACTATGGCGACACCTTC; CDR3: CSASSTDNYGDTF
D: NA; size: NA; V: TRBV7-8; J: TRBJ2-3; DNA: TGTGCCAGCAGCTTATGGGGGGATACGCAGTATTTT; CDR3: CASSLWGDTQYF
D: TRBD1; size: NA; V: TRBV12-3/TRBV12-4; J: TRBJ2-5; DNA: TGTGCCAGCAGTTTAGGGGACAGGGGGCGAGGAGAGACCCAGTACTTC; CDR3: CASSLGDRGRGETQYF
D: NA; size: many; V: TRBV29-1; J: TRBJ1-2; DNA: TGCAGCGTTGATTCGAGGTCTGGCTACACCTTC; CDR3: CSVDSRSGYTF
D: NA; size: many; V: TRBV6-4; J: TRBJ1-3; DNA: TGTGCCAGCAGCGAAACCCCTGGAAACACCATATATTTT; CDR3: CASSETPGNTIYF
D: NA; size: many; V: TRBV20-1; J: TRBJ1-1; DNA: TGCAGTGCTAGAGGGCAGGGTGGGGCTTTCTTT; CDR3: CSARGQGGAFF
D: TRBD2; size: few; V: TRBV12-3/TRBV12-4; J: TRBJ2-7; DNA: TGTGCCAGCAGTTGGACTAGCGGGGGGCACACCTACGAGCAGTACTTC; CDR3: CASSWTSGGHTYEQYF
D: NA; size: many; V: TRBV19; J: TRBJ1-3; DNA: TGTGCCAGTAGTATCGGGCGCCTCGGAAACACCATATATTTT; CDR3: CASSIGRLGNTIYF
D: NA; size: few; V: TRBV12-3/TRBV12-4; J: TRBJ2-7; DNA: TGTGCCAGCAGCGGGGGAAACAGTCCCTACGAGCAGTACTTC; CDR3: CASSGGNSPYEQYF
D: NA; size: many; V: TRBV12-3/TRBV12-4; J: TRBJ1-1; DNA: TGTGCCAGCAGCTCCCCGGCGCACAGGTTCACTGAAGCTTTCTTT; CDR3: CASSSPAHRFTEAFF
D: TRBD1; size: NA; V: TRBV5-4; J: TRBJ1-4; DNA: TGTGCCAGCAGCCTGGGACAGGGGGCCCGGGGGGGTGAAAAACTGTTTTTT; CDR3: CASSLGQGARGGEKLFF
D: TRBD2; size: once; V: TRBV2; J: TRBJ2-1; DNA: TGTGCCAGCAGTTATAGCGGGGATGCGTTCTTC; CDR3: CASSYSGDAFF
D: NA; size: few; V: TRBV12-3/TRBV12-4; J: TRBJ2-7; DNA: TGTGCCAGCAGACCCGGACTCAAGGGTGGGGTAGGCTCCTACGAGCAGTACTTC; CDR3: CASRPGLKGGVGSYEQYF
D: NA; size: few; V: TRBV12-3/TRBV12-4; J: TRBJ2-3; DNA: TGTGCCACCTCACTAGGCTACACAGATACGCAGTATTTT; CDR3: CATSLGYTDTQYF
D: TRBD1; size: few; V: TRBV27; J: TRBJ2-7; DNA: TGTGCCAGCAGTCCGTTAAGAATTGACGGGACAGCCTACGAGCAGTACTTC; CDR3: CASSPLRIDGTAYEQYF
D: NA; size: NA; V: TRBV6-6; J: TRBJ1-2; DNA: TGTGCCAGCAGTTACTCCCCAGGGCTGGATGGCTACACCTTC; CDR3: CASSYSPGLDGYTF
D: NA; size: many; V: TRBV6-6; J: TRBJ2-5; DNA: TGTGCCAGCAGTTATCCCCAAGAGACCCAGTACTTC; CDR3: CASSYPQETQYF